The 16 T cell receptor beta chains listed next were all sequenced from one sample in a study of blood T cell repertoires in COVID-19. Produced via immunoSEQ multiplex PCR; TCRdb's table is partial and in-frame only. Among approximately 45,000 clones listed, 85% to 90% were seen once. Sequenced sample: peripheral blood. The receptor source for this set is a human donor in a cohort sampled during active COVID-19.

The count of this clone is one. The J gene is TRBJ2-2, the V gene TRBV5-3; TRBD2 is a possible D gene (5 bases). TRBV5-3 carries the ORF label, with uncertain function. The CDR3 consists of 16 residues. Trimming left V 4 bases short and J 6 bases short, with 19 bases between. Here the CDR3 DNA reads TGTGCCAGAAGCGCACCGAGGGCTAAGTTAGCCGGGGAGCTGTTTTTT. Protein sequence: CARSAPRAKLAGELFF.

The rearrangement links TRBV9 to TRBJ1-2; a possible D gene is TRBD1 (6 bases). CDR3 length: 13 amino acids. Trimming stripped 3 bases from V and 4 bases from J, with 10 bases between. Germline V CDR1 and CDR2: SGDLS, YYNGEE. The CDR3 protein is CASSAGDGYGYTF. The CDR3 bases are TGTGCCAGCAGCGCAGGGGACGGCTATGGCTACACCTTC.

The chain uses TRBV7-8 and TRBJ1-2, with D unresolved. Trimming stripped 4 bases from V and 4 bases from J, with 13 bases between. Per germline, CDR1 SGHVS and CDR2 FQNEAQ. This CDR3 spans 14 amino acids. CDR3: CASSSSKNGYGYTF. The CDR3 coding sequence is TGTGCCAGCAGCTCTTCCAAGAACGGCTATGGCTACACCTTC.

This rearrangement joins TRBV5-1 to TRBJ2-7; the match to TRBD1 covers 7 bases. V lost 4 bases, J lost 0 bases, and 7 bases stayed unmatched. The CDR3 is made up of 15 amino acids. CDR1 SGHRS and CDR2 YFSETQ come from the germline V gene. CDR3 region: CASSKGQSSSYEQYF. CDR3 DNA: TGCGCCAGCAGCAAGGGACAGTCAAGCTCCTACGAGCAGTACTTC.

In this sample, this clone turned up a few times. The J gene is TRBJ1-2, the V gene TRBV6-2 or TRBV6-3, with D hard to call. CDR1 MNHEY and CDR2 SVGEGT come from the germline V gene. The CDR3 sequence is 15 residues long. V lost 3 bases, J lost 3 bases, and 14 bases lay in between. The CDR3 is CASSYGTDYYYGYTF. The CDR3 coding sequence is TGTGCCAGCAGTTATGGAACAGACTATTACTATGGCTACACCTTC.

V and J are TRBV3-1 (or the pseudogene TRBV3-2) and TRBJ2-5; TRBD1 matches at 9 bases. The CDR3 runs 15 residues. Trimming took 2 bases from V and 5 from J; bases not matched to a gene: 6. Germline CDR1 is LGHDT and CDR2 is YNNKEL (reference sequence). Here the CDR3 DNA reads TGTGCCAGCAGCCAACAAGGGACAGGGCGTGAGACCCAGTACTTC. It encodes CASSQQGTGRETQYF.

Only one count was recorded for this clone. V and J are TRBV30 and TRBJ2-7, with 8 positions matching TRBD2. J lost 3 bases, V lost 5 bases, and 6 bases had no gene match. Per the germline V gene, CDR1 is GTSNPN and CDR2 is SVGIG (reference sequence). The CDR3 consists of 13 residues. This CDR3 is CAWEAGAHYEQYF. As DNA, the CDR3 is TGTGCCTGGGAAGCGGGGGCGCACTACGAGCAGTACTTC.

The gene calls are TRBV11-3 and TRBJ2-6; D might be TRBD1 (5 bases). This CDR3 has 14 residues. Trimming removed 5 bases from V and 4 bases from J, with 9 bases in between. The V gene's germline CDR1 is SGHNT and CDR2 YENEEA. The CDR3 nucleotides read TGTGCCAGCAGCCCCAGGGCCGGGGCCAACGTCCTGACTTTC. Its translation is CASSPRAGANVLTF.

This clone was recorded a few times. The chain links TRBV7-9 to TRBJ1-5; D is perhaps TRBD1 (5 bases). The CDR3 runs 14 residues. Looked up from germline, CDR1 is SEHNR and CDR2 is FQNEAQ (reference sequence). V was shortened by 5 bases and J by 2 bases, with 10 bases between the two germline ends. The CDR3 loop is CASSTGRGNQPQHF. Here the CDR3 DNA reads TGTGCCAGCAGCACAGGACGGGGCAATCAGCCCCAGCATTTT.

Only a few counts were recorded for this clone. The chain has TRBV19 and TRBJ1-4; D is unresolved. Per germline, CDR1 LNHDA and CDR2 SQIVND (reference sequence). Between the trimmed V and J ends, which lost 5 bases and 7 bases, there was a span of 11 bases. The CDR3 contains 13 residues. The DNA for the CDR3 is TGTGCCAGTAGTCCAAAGGAGAGTGAAAAACTGTTTTTT. Its translation is CASSPKESEKLFF.

This clone was seen once. The chain links TRBV29-1 to TRBJ1-3; TRBD1 agrees at 8 bases. After removal of 7 bases from V and 4 bases from J, the junction contained 6 bases not matched to a gene. CDR1 and CDR2 from the germline V gene are SQVTM and ANQGSEA. The CDR3 runs 13 residues. CDR3 residues: CSGGTGYGNTIYF. CDR3 nucleotides: TGCAGCGGTGGGACAGGTTACGGAAACACCATATATTTT.

This chain links TRBV29-1 with TRBJ2-3, with TRBD1 identical over 7 bases. V was pared by 5 bases and J by 4 bases, with 15 bases of the junction left unmatched. CDR3 length equals 16 residues. CDR1 and CDR2 (germline): SQVTM, ANQGSEA. DNA for the CDR3: TGCAGCGTTCCCCTGGGAACAGGGGCCGTCGCAGATACGCAGTATTTT. Translation gives CSVPLGTGAVADTQYF.

This sequence joins TRBV4-3 and TRBJ1-5, with D hard to call. Trimming took off 3 bases at V and 6 bases at J, with 12 bases between the two ends. CDR1 and CDR2 (germline): LGHNA, YSLEER. This CDR3 is 14 amino acids long. The CDR3 DNA follows: TGCGCCAGCAGCCAGGCCCCGTATGGTCAGCCCCAGCATTTT. This sequence encodes CASSQAPYGQPQHF.

The CDR3 DNA sequence: TGTGCCAGCAGCCCCGGGACAGATCGGTATGAAGCTTTCTTT. It translates to CASSPGTDRYEAFF. The chain carries TRBV5-6 and TRBJ1-1; TRBD1 aligns across 7 bases. The germline gives CDR1 SGHDT, CDR2 YYEEEE. The CDR3 spans 14 residues. V lost 4 bases and J lost 7; bases outside the gene matches: 10.

The J gene is TRBJ1-5, the V gene TRBV3-1 (or the pseudogene TRBV3-2); no firm D call. The CDR3 contains 15 residues. V was pared by 0 bases and J by 2 bases, with 8 bases between. Germline CDR1 is LGHDT and CDR2 is YNNKEL (reference sequence). CDR3 sequence: CASSQDFTGNQPQHF. CDR3 nucleotide sequence: TGTGCCAGCAGCCAAGATTTTACAGGCAATCAGCCCCAGCATTTT.

The chain uses TRBV10-2 and TRBJ2-7, with a possible D match to TRBD1 (5 bases). V was trimmed by 8 bases and J by 0 bases, leaving 11 bases between them. The V gene's germline CDR1 is WSHSY and CDR2 SAAADI. The CDR3 sequence is 13 residues long. CDR3 bases: TGCGCCAGCCAGGCAGGGCTCTCCTACGAGCAGTACTTC. Its protein is CASQAGLSYEQYF.